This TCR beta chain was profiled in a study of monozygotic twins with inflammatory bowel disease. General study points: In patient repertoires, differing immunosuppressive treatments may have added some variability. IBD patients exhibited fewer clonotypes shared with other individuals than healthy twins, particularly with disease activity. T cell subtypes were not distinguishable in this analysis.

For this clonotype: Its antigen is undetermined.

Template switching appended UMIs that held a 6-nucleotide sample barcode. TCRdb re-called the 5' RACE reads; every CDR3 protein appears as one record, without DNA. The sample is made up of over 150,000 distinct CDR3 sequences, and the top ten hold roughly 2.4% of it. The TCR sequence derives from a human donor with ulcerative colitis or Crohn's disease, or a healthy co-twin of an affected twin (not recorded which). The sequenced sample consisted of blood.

The CDR3 sequence: CSARGSSSYEQYF. V usage is TRBV20-1 and J usage is TRBJ2-7. The germline gives CDR1 DFQATT, CDR2 SNEGSKA (reference sequence). This CDR3 comprises 13 residues.